In this sample, the clone carrying this T cell receptor (beta chain) turned up once. Here immunoSEQ multiplex PCR was the method, and the copy in TCRdb shows in-frame clones only, minus some. The top ten clones hold about 3.4% of a sample with roughly 86,000 clones, around 81% of them seen once. CDR1 is LGHDT, CDR2 YNNKEL, per germline (reference sequence). The V gene end was trimmed by 7 bases and the J gene end by 5 bases; junction bases not matched to a gene: 9. CDR3 length: 16 residues. The data originate from a study of blood T cell repertoires in COVID-19. This receptor was obtained from a man aged 50-59 years with acute or convalescent COVID-19. V gene TRBV3-1 (or the pseudogene TRBV3-2) combines with J gene TRBJ2-2; 11 bases are shared with TRBD2. Sequencing used peripheral blood. This chain's CDR3 is CASNILAGGSTGELFF. The CDR3, as DNA: TGTGCCAGCAACATCTTAGCGGGGGGGTCTACCGGGGAGCTGTTTTTT.